This note documents a single T cell receptor beta chain sequence. This clone has just a few counts. Its recognized antigen is unknown. No much larger clone exists at a distance of one base, and base qualities are not known. The data stem from a study of blood T cell repertoires in COVID-19 (dated by TCRdb to between 2020 and 2021). With regard to the full study: Collaborator samples came from the United States, Italy and Spain and covered acute and convalescent phases of COVID-19. The prospective study material was composed of cDNA or gDNA derived from T cells, B-cell-depleted T cells, or PBMCs. The dataset comprised deeply sampled blood TCRbeta repertoires from subjects exposed to, actively infected with, or recovered from COVID-19. The repertoires were released in a freely available public database meant as a resource for research on the immune response to SARS-CoV-2. The samples were drawn from two sources: the first 160 participants of the ongoing ImmuneRACE study, and 1,000 to 1,500 subjects contributed by 6 global collaborators. A de-identified subject ID, COVID-19 status, age in years and sex were almost always included in the sample metadata. Where available, HLA class I and class II types were taken from metadata supplied by the sample provider and were not determined by assay-based typing. The paper's findings and limits, for the study overall: The quantity of clinical and demographic metadata differed by source and by participant and was supplied without curation.

In the prospective study, participants were roughly 18 to 90 years old, resided in about two dozen geographic areas of the United States, and were enrolled through a virtual design. Cohort assignment in the prospective study relied on participant-reported clinical history from a screening survey and a study questionnaire. Each participant in the prospective study had whole blood, serum and a nasopharyngeal or oropharyngeal swab collected by mobile phlebotomists. Participants in the prospective study had the option to provide additional blood draws and questionnaires over a 2-month period. Before DNA extraction, prospective study blood samples were shipped either frozen or at room temperature. TCRbeta CDR3 regions were amplified from genomic DNA using the immunoSEQ Assay, a bias-controlled multiplex PCR. The original pipeline was this. Nucleated cell counts per sample were estimated from amplification of reference gene primers within the assay. Sequence reads were collapsed and filtered to measure the absolute abundance of every unique TCRbeta CDR3 rearrangement. For each sample, productive Simpson clonality was calculated by taking the square root of Simpson's diversity index across productive rearrangements. Imported from immuneACCESS, the table was reduced by TCRdb to in-frame sequences with V and J called. These copies leave out some clones; in studies compared against another copy, an unresolved V gene accounts for under half, and the cause of the remainder is not known. V and J calls and clone size are given by that table; D and trimming were obtained from the DNA. Recorded for this sample are 200,000 to 250,000 clones; more than 80% of them occurred a single time. The top ten clonotypes cover over 3% of the sample.

Cut back by 1 base and 7 bases, the V and J ends lie 19 bases apart. Taken from the germline V gene, the CDR1 and CDR2 loops are MGHRA and YSYEKL. Spanning cysteine to phenylalanine, the CDR3 consists of 17 amino acids. Only the CDR3 part of the read is kept: 51 bases, read in frame from the first base. Material for sequencing was PBMCs or T cells enriched from blood (not recorded which). The sequence links TRBV4-1 to TRBJ2-2; the D gene is perhaps TRBD2, from 5 matching bases. This sequence originates from a woman aged 40 to 50 with acute COVID-19. The DNA sequence reads TGCGCCAGCAGCCAAGCGGAGGCCTCAAGCGGTCACGGGGAGCTGTTTTTT. It is translated as CASSQAEASSGHGELFF.